This T cell receptor beta chain was sequenced during a study of blood T cell repertoires in COVID-19. Study information: Researchers got acute and convalescent COVID-19 samples from the United States, Italy and Spain. The analysed material was cDNA or gDNA that came from T cells, B-cell-depleted T cells, or PBMCs.

Per the authors' pipeline: Reference gene primer amplification yielded estimated nucleated cell counts. Some clones are missing from TCRdb's copy, which holds only in-frame ones; the method was immunoSEQ multiplex PCR. V, J and clone size are taken as reported in that table, and D and trimming were inferred from the DNA itself. Of some 43,000 clones listed, approximately 90% were seen once; the top ten hold approximately 15%. The CDR3 runs 15 residues. The sample taken for sequencing was peripheral blood. The chain is built from TRBV21-1 and TRBJ1-1. TRBV21-1 is listed as a pseudogene. This receptor was identified in a man aged 60-69 years with active COVID-19. The DNA of the CDR3 is TGTGCCAGCAGCAAAGCAGGGAGGCAGATCACTGAAGCTTTCTTT. This codes for CASSKAGRQITEAFF.